The next 20 T cell receptor beta chains were all read from a single sample in a study of blood T cell repertoires in COVID-19. Profiled with immunoSEQ multiplex PCR; TCRdb holds only in-frame clones, not every one. The repertoire has approximately 150,000 clones, around 86% of them found once; the top ten carry 13%. The sample comprised peripheral blood. These receptors were taken from a man aged 70-80 years who had recovered from COVID-19.

The chain uses TRBV1 and TRBJ2-7; the D call TRBD2 from the table was never checked on the DNA. TRBV1 is a known pseudogene. The CDR3 loop spans 15 amino acids. The CDR3 bases are TGCACCAGCAGCCCCCGGACTTTTTTTTTCGGCGAGCAGTACTTC. Translation: CTSSPRTFFFGEQYF.

The CDR3 DNA reads TGTGCCAGCAGGGAGACAGGGTATAGCACTGAAGCTTTCTTT. This gives the protein CASRETGYSTEAFF. This rearrangement joins TRBV27 to TRBJ1-1; TRBD1 agrees at 7 bases. Trimming removed 6 bases from V and 4 bases from J; junction bases left unmatched: 8. The CDR3 spans 14 residues. CDR1 is MNHEY, CDR2 SMNVEV, per germline (reference sequence).

The chain links TRBV7-9 to TRBJ2-1; 10 nucleotides line up with TRBD2. With V trimmed by 6 bases and J by 7 bases, 18 bases remained unmatched. Per the germline V gene, CDR1 is SEHNR and CDR2 is FQNEAQ (reference sequence). The CDR3 length is 18 residues. The CDR3 loop is CASSLSWLAGVRYNEQFF. CDR3 sequence (DNA): TGTGCCAGCAGTCTTAGTTGGCTAGCGGGAGTTCGATATAATGAGCAGTTCTTC.

The chain recombines TRBV5-1 with TRBJ2-1, with 12 bases that match TRBD2. The CDR3 has 15 residues. The J segment lost 7 bases and the V segment lost 3 bases, leaving 5 bases of the junction unmatched. Germline CDR1 SGHRS, CDR2 YFSETQ. DNA for the CDR3: TGCGCCAGCAGCTCGACTAGCGGGAGTTGGAATGAGCAGTTCTTC. Translated: CASSSTSGSWNEQFF.

The chain links TRBV3-1 (or the pseudogene TRBV3-2) to TRBJ2-4, with a tentative D call TRBD2 (5 bases). CDR3 length: 14 residues. V was shortened by 1 base and J by 8 bases, with 12 bases between the two germline ends. The germline CDR1 and CDR2 sequences are LGHDT and YNNKEL (reference sequence). The CDR3 nucleotides read TGTGCCAGCAGCCAAGCGGCCGAGGGAGACATTCAGTACTTC. Residues: CASSQAAEGDIQYF.

The CDR3 sequence: CASSPREVSLNEQFF. CDR3 nucleotide sequence: TGTGCCAGCAGCCCGAGGGAGGTATCCCTGAATGAGCAGTTCTTC. This sequence joins TRBV5-4 and TRBJ2-1, with a tentative D call TRBD2 (6 bases). Trimming took off 4 bases at V and 7 bases at J, with 18 bases between the two ends. The CDR3 sequence is 15 residues long. Germline V gene data show CDR1 as SGHNT and CDR2 as YYREEE (reference sequence).

This clone was counted only a few times. V usage is TRBV28 and J usage is TRBJ1-5; D uncertain. V lost 5 bases, J lost 4 bases, and 9 bases lay in between. The CDR3 has 13 residues. CDR1 is MDHEN, CDR2 SYDVKM, per germline. The CDR3 loop reads CASSAYRNQPQHF. CDR3 nucleotide sequence: TGTGCCAGCAGTGCATACAGAAATCAGCCCCAGCATTTT.

The gene calls are TRBV5-1 and TRBJ2-5, with 7 bases identical to TRBD2. The V segment lost 4 bases and the J segment 0 bases; nucleotides outside the gene matches: 6. The germline CDR1 and CDR2 sequences are SGHRS and YFSETQ. CDR3 size: 15 residues. The CDR3 sequence: CASSTGGSYQETQYF. CDR3 nucleotide sequence: TGCGCCAGCAGCACGGGGGGATCGTACCAAGAGACCCAGTACTTC.

The rearrangement joins TRBV5-6 to TRBJ1-5; 8 nucleotides match TRBD1. CDR1 SGHDT and CDR2 YYEEEE come from the germline V gene. The CDR3 contains 15 residues. Losses at the gene ends were 3 bases for V and 2 bases for J; bases not matched to a gene: 4. The CDR3 here is CASSSGQAGNQPQHF. The CDR3, as DNA: TGTGCCAGCAGCTCGGGACAGGCGGGCAATCAGCCCCAGCATTTT.

This clone came up a few times. The rearrangement uses TRBV11-3 and TRBJ2-1; 10 nucleotides agree with TRBD2. Germline V CDR1 and CDR2: SGHNT, YENEEA. Losses at the gene ends were 3 bases for V and 9 bases for J; bases not matched to a gene: 2. CDR3 length equals 13 residues. CDR3 bases: TGTGCCAGCAGCTTCCTAGCGGGAGCTGAGCAGTTCTTC. As protein: CASSFLAGAEQFF. The whole variable domain, remainder taken from reference TRBV11-3 and TRBJ2-1, is EAGVVQSPRYKIIEKKQPVAFWCNPISGHNTLYWYLQNLGQGPELLIRYENEEAVDDSQLPKDRFSAERLKGVDSTLKIQPAELGDSAVYLCASSFLAGAEQFFGPGTRLTVL.

The chain joins TRBV19 to TRBJ2-1, with 9 bases fitting TRBD2. CDR1 and CDR2 (germline): LNHDA, SQIVND (reference sequence). V lost 7 bases to trimming and J lost 5 bases; unmatched junction nucleotides: 3. The CDR3 totals 13 residues. This CDR3 reads CASKRLADNEQFF. The DNA for the CDR3 is TGTGCCAGTAAGAGACTAGCGGACAATGAGCAGTTCTTC.

This clone was detected only a few times. Other DNA sequences of this sample code for an identical CDR3. The chain couples TRBV6-2 or TRBV6-3 to TRBJ2-2; no clear D. This CDR3 has 12 amino acids. The V gene's germline CDR1 is MNHEY and CDR2 SVGEGT. V was shortened by 5 bases and J by 2 bases, with 3 bases between the two germline ends. The CDR3 coding sequence is TGTGCCAGCAGTCAAAACACCGGGGAGCTGTTTTTT. Translating gives CASSQNTGELFF.

V usage is TRBV15 and J usage is TRBJ2-1, with 13 bases fitting TRBD2. Germline V gene data show CDR1 as LNHNV and CDR2 as YYDKDF (reference sequence). The CDR3 is 17 amino acids. Trimming cost V 0 bases and J 10 bases; bases outside gene matches: 9. CDR3 bases: TGTGCCACCAGCAGAGATTTCGGACTAGCGGGAGATAGGGAGCAGTTCTTC. This translates into CATSRDFGLAGDREQFF.

The CDR3 loop reads CASSPGAHTEAFF. Here the CDR3 DNA reads TGTGCCAGCAGTCCAGGGGCTCACACTGAAGCTTTCTTT. The chain couples TRBV7-2 to TRBJ1-1; a possible D gene is TRBD1 (6 bases). Germline values: CDR1 SGHTA, CDR2 FQGNSA. The V end was cut by 6 bases, the J end by 3 bases, with 11 bases between. The CDR3 contains 13 residues. Combining the CDR3 with reference TRBV7-2 and TRBJ1-1 gives the whole variable domain GAGVSQSPSNKVTEKGKDVELRCDPISGHTALYWYRQSLGQGLEFLIYFQGNSAPDKSGLPSDRFSAERTGGSVSTLTIQRTQQEDSAVYLCASSPGAHTEAFFGQGTRLTVV.

The J gene is TRBJ2-6, the V gene TRBV30; 7 positions match TRBD1. The V gene end was trimmed by 8 bases and the J gene end by 1 base; junction bases not matched to a gene: 8. This CDR3 has 15 residues. Germline V gives CDR1 GTSNPN, CDR2 SVGIG (reference sequence). The CDR3 sequence: CAADRENSGANVLTF. The CDR3 bases are TGTGCCGCAGACAGGGAGAATTCTGGGGCCAACGTCCTGACTTTC. The variable domain in full, with the rest retrieved from reference TRBV30 and TRBJ2-6, is SQTIHQWPATLVQPVGSPLSLECTVEGTSNPNLYWYRQAAGRGLQLLFYSVGIGQISSEVPQNLSASRPQDRQFILSSKKLLLSDSGFYLCAADRENSGANVLTFGAGSRLTVL.

The chain joins TRBV6-4 to TRBJ2-3, with 11 nucleotides matching TRBD2. Germline assignment: CDR1 MRHNA and CDR2 SNTAGT. With V trimmed by 5 bases and J by 0 bases, 4 bases remained unmatched. CDR3 length equals 16 residues. DNA for the CDR3: TGTGCCAGCAGTACCGGGACTAGCGGTAGCACAGATACGCAGTATTTT. It yields the protein CASSTGTSGSTDTQYF.

In this sample, this clone turned up many times. This chain uses TRBV27 with TRBJ1-5; D remains ambiguous. The germline V gene encodes CDR1 MNHEY and CDR2 SMNVEV (reference sequence). Deletions cut 2 bases from V and 5 bases from J, with 10 bases between. The CDR3 has 14 residues. The CDR3 DNA reads as TGTGCCAGCAGTTTAAATTCGCGCTATCAGCCCCAGCATTTT. Its translation is CASSLNSRYQPQHF.

The chain joins TRBV7-2 to TRBJ1-1; 7 bases are a match to TRBD1. The CDR3 loop spans 13 amino acids. The V gene's germline CDR1 is SGHTA and CDR2 FQGNSA. The V gene end was trimmed by 5 bases and the J gene end by 4 bases; junction bases not matched to a gene: 4. CDR3 DNA: TGTGCCAGCAGCCGCCCAGGGGGCACTGAAGCTTTCTTT. Its translation is CASSRPGGTEAFF.

V usage is TRBV7-9 and J usage is TRBJ2-3, with 13 bases matching TRBD2. CDR1 and CDR2 (germline): SEHNR, FQNEAQ (reference sequence). V shed 0 bases, J shed 0 bases, and the junction held 3 bases outside the gene matches. This CDR3 has 18 residues. The CDR3 protein is CASSLAGTSGESTDTQYF. Written as DNA, the CDR3 is TGTGCCAGCAGCTTAGCCGGGACTAGCGGGGAGAGCACAGATACGCAGTATTTT.

V is TRBV5-1 and J is TRBJ1-4; no definite D call. V was shortened by 0 bases and J by 2 bases, with 11 bases between the two germline ends. The CDR3 covers 16 residues. Per the germline V gene, CDR1 is SGHRS and CDR2 is YFSETQ. This CDR3 is CASSLGRTDTNEKLFF. Here the CDR3 DNA reads TGCGCCAGCAGCTTGGGGCGTACAGATACTAATGAAAAACTGTTTTTT.